Described below is a single T cell receptor (beta chain) sequence and its context. Its antigen target is currently unknown. Base qualities are not provided; no much larger clone lies one nucleotide away. The CDR3 starts with the cysteine, ends with the phenylalanine, and has 13 residues. The entry retains the CDR3 DNA only, 39 bases that are in frame from base 1. This specimen belongs to a study of blood T cell repertoires in COVID-19 (TCRdb year 2020). Background on the whole study: Samples from collaborators originated in the United States, Italy and Spain and spanned both the acute and convalescent phases of COVID-19. Samples were obtained from the ongoing ImmuneRACE study (first 160 participants) and from some 1,200 subjects provided by 6 global collaborators. A de-identified subject ID, COVID-19 status, age in years and sex were almost always included in the sample metadata. Deeply sampled blood TCRbeta repertoires from subjects exposed to, actively infected with, or recovered from COVID-19 were included in the dataset. A freely available public database, intended as a resource for researchers studying the immune response to SARS-CoV-2, is where the repertoires were released. The prospective study material was composed of cDNA or gDNA derived from T cells, B-cell-depleted T cells, or PBMCs. Where available, HLA class I and class II types were obtained from metadata supplied by the sample provider rather than from assay-based typing. Overall study results and their limits: The quantity of clinical and demographic metadata differed by source and by participant and was supplied without curation.

Collaborating institutions collected whole blood in K2EDTA tubes following their own protocols. For TCRbeta analysis, collaborators shipped samples as frozen whole blood, isolated PBMCs, or DNA extracted from either of those sample types. The immunoSEQ Assay, a bias-controlled multiplex PCR, was used to amplify TCRbeta CDR3 regions from genomic DNA. As for the authors' bioinformatics: Nucleated cell counts per sample were estimated from amplification of reference gene primers within the assay. To quantify the absolute abundance of each unique TCRbeta CDR3 rearrangement, sequence reads were collapsed and filtered. Productive Simpson clonality was computed per sample as the square root of Simpson's diversity index over productive rearrangements. As stored in TCRdb, this immuneACCESS dataset retains in-frame rearrangements with V and J assigned. A fraction of the clones does not appear; measured against another copy, unresolved V genes explain less than half of the discrepancy, and the remainder lacks a known reason. That table is the source of V, J and clone size, and D and trimming were worked out from the DNA. The sample contains about 190,000 clones, 89% of them found a single time. Of the sample, around 7% falls within the top ten clones.

This sequence was found in a man aged 40-55 years with acute or convalescent COVID-19. Rearrangement joined TRBV1 to TRBJ1-4. TRBV1 is a listed pseudogene. Material: peripheral blood. The CDR3 region has the sequence CTSTGATNEKLFF. The sequenced DNA is TGCACCAGCACGGGGGCAACTAATGAAAAACTGTTTTTT.